One sample yielded the 22 T cell receptor beta chains listed below, sequenced in a study of shared clonotypes between healthy human individuals (dated by TCRdb to about 2020). Receptors were amplified or captured by the immunoSEQ multiplex PCR assay. In TCRdb, the immuneACCESS table is reduced to in-frame sequences with V and J assigned. These tables do not hold every clone; where another copy was compared, an unresolved V gene accounts for under half, and the others remain unexplained. The sample table contains some 1.5 million clones; only one count was recorded for approximately 97% of them. The ten biggest clones cover 1% to 1.5% of the sample. The sample was naive CD4+ T cells sorted from blood. Explained via the paper, the cell subset or site label denotes: CD45RA+ positively selected. Receptor source: a man aged 30 to 39 in good health.

This clone was recorded once. The genes are TRBV25-1 and TRBJ1-2; D might be TRBD1 (6 bases). Germline loops: CDR1 MGHDK, CDR2 SYGVNS. V was pared by 4 bases and J by 5 bases, with 20 bases between. This CDR3 is 16 amino acids long. The DNA of the CDR3 is TGTGCCAGCAGTGGGATGGGGGGCGAAGTTGCGTATGGCTACACCTTC. Its protein is CASSGMGGEVAYGYTF.

Concerning this clone: Additional DNA sequences in this sample encode the identical CDR3. The gene calls are TRBV28 and TRBJ1-2; the D gene is possibly TRBD1 (6 bases). The CDR3 runs 12 residues. CDR1 is MDHEN and CDR2 is SYDVKM in the germline V gene. V dropped 8 bases and J dropped 3 bases, with 10 bases sitting between them. CDR3 loop: CASRTADYGYTF. In DNA, the CDR3 is TGTGCCAGCCGGACAGCAGACTATGGCTACACCTTC.

The J gene is TRBJ1-2, the V gene TRBV19; tentatively, D is TRBD1 (5 bases). The CDR3 contains 14 residues. Germline V CDR1 and CDR2: LNHDA, SQIVND (reference sequence). V lost 3 bases and J 4 bases, leaving 12 bases between the germline ends. The CDR3 coding sequence is TGTGCCAGTAGTATGAACAGGTTTCCCTATGGCTACACCTTC. Translation gives CASSMNRFPYGYTF.

The CDR3 nucleotides are TGCAGCGTTGAAGATCAGAGGACAGGGGTTGGCTACACCTTC. Encoded protein: CSVEDQRTGVGYTF. The genes are TRBV29-1 and TRBJ1-2, with TRBD1 matching over 9 bases. Trimming removed 0 bases from V and 7 bases from J; junction bases left unmatched: 6. Germline V lookup: CDR1 SQVTM, CDR2 ANQGSEA. The CDR3 has 14 amino acids.

In the case of this clone: Other DNA sequences in the sample encode the same CDR3. The rearrangement links TRBV7-3 to TRBJ2-5, with D unresolved. The V end lost 2 bases, the J end lost 5 bases, and 9 bases lay between the germline ends. CDR1 and CDR2 (germline): SGHTA, FQGTGA. There are 13 residues in the CDR3. CDR3 DNA: TGTGCCAGCAGCTTAGGGGTTGGGGAGACCCAGTACTTC. It encodes CASSLGVGETQYF.

This chain connects TRBV5-1 to TRBJ1-5; 8 nucleotides agree with TRBD1. Germline trimming cut 1 base from V and 5 bases from J; bases unmatched to any gene: 5. The CDR3 has 15 residues. Germline V gene lookup returns CDR1 SGHRS and CDR2 YFSETQ. CDR3 DNA sequence: TGCGCCAGCAGCTTGACCCCAGGGGGCGATCAGCCCCAGCATTTT. This encodes CASSLTPGGDQPQHF.

The gene calls are TRBV29-1 and TRBJ1-1; D is unresolved. The CDR3 extends over 13 amino acids. V lost 5 bases to trimming and J lost 6 bases, with 16 bases between them. Germline CDR1 reads SQVTM; CDR2 reads ANQGSEA. The CDR3 DNA reads as TGCAGCGTTCGTAGCCCCACGGATTCTGAAGCTTTCTTT. It specifies CSVRSPTDSEAFF.

This chain links TRBV28 with TRBJ1-2; perhaps TRBD1 as D (5 bases). Germline CDR1 MDHEN, CDR2 SYDVKM. Trimming left V 3 bases short and J 8 bases short, with 10 bases between. The CDR3 totals 12 residues. The CDR3 region is CASSFRVKGYTF. As DNA, the CDR3 is TGTGCCAGCAGTTTCAGGGTAAAGGGCTACACCTTC.

The rearrangement links TRBV5-1 to TRBJ2-7; 8 bases match TRBD2. The CDR3 has 16 residues. Germline V gene lookup returns CDR1 SGHRS and CDR2 YFSETQ. With 1 base clipped from V and 7 bases from J, the junction kept 13 bases outside the gene matches. The CDR3 bases are TGCGCCAGCAGCTTGTCATTAGGCAGGGGCGGGGGGGAGCAGTACTTC. It specifies CASSLSLGRGGGEQYF. The full variable domain, completed using reference TRBV5-1 and TRBJ2-7, is KAGVTQTPRYLIKTRGQQVTLSCSPISGHRSVSWYQQTPGQGLQFLFEYFSETQRNKGNFPGRFSGRQFSNSRSEMNVSTLELGDSALYLCASSLSLGRGGGEQYFGPGTRLTVT.

The chain uses TRBV2 and TRBJ2-3; possibly TRBD2 for D (6 bases). Germline CDR1 SNHLY, CDR2 FYNNEI. V was shortened by 4 bases and J by 11 bases, with 16 bases between the two germline ends. There are 13 residues in the CDR3. The CDR3 bases are TGTGCCAGCAGTGGTCGGGAACGGGAGAGGCAGTATTTT. Translating gives CASSGRERERQYF.

V gene TRBV2 combines with J gene TRBJ1-4, with D unclear. The CDR3 spans 16 residues. Germline CDR1 reads SNHLY; CDR2 reads FYNNEI. V dropped 4 bases and J dropped 0 bases, with 12 bases sitting between them. The CDR3 sequence is CASSAFTASTNEKLFF. CDR3 DNA: TGTGCCAGCAGTGCCTTTACCGCGTCAACTAATGAAAAACTGTTTTTT. Filled out from reference TRBV2 and TRBJ1-4, the complete variable domain reads EPEVTQTPSHQVTQMGQEVILRCVPISNHLYFYWYRQILGQKVEFLVSFYNNEISEKSEIFDDQFSVERPDGSNFTLKIRSTKLEDSAMYFCASSAFTASTNEKLFFGSGTQLSVL.

The chain recombines TRBV7-9 with TRBJ2-5; the D gene is possibly TRBD1 (6 bases). The CDR3 has 17 amino acids. CDR1 is SEHNR and CDR2 is FQNEAQ in the germline V gene (reference sequence). V was trimmed by 2 bases and J by 0 bases, leaving 16 bases between them. This CDR3 is CASSLNFGTPYQETQYF. The CDR3 bases are TGTGCCAGCAGCTTAAATTTCGGGACACCGTACCAAGAGACCCAGTACTTC.

Turning to this clone: Additional DNA sequences in this sample encode the identical CDR3. The chain employs TRBV11-3 and TRBJ2-3; TRBD2 agrees at 12 bases. Germline assignment: CDR1 SGHNT and CDR2 YENEEA. The V and J ends lost 3 bases and 3 bases, in that order; junction bases with no gene match: 1. The CDR3 length is 15 residues. CDR3 region: CASSFGLAGTDTQYF. CDR3 nucleotides: TGTGCCAGCAGCTTTGGACTAGCGGGAACAGATACGCAGTATTTT.

This clone was seen once. The chain has TRBV27 and TRBJ2-5; no clear D gene. Germline assignment: CDR1 MNHEY and CDR2 SMNVEV (reference sequence). This CDR3 spans 15 amino acids. V lost 4 bases and J 4 bases, leaving 16 bases between the germline ends. The CDR3 spells CASSSINWVGETQYF. In DNA, the CDR3 is TGTGCCAGCAGTTCGATCAACTGGGTTGGAGAGACCCAGTACTTC.

The rearrangement uses TRBV6-5 and TRBJ2-1, with 7 bases fitting TRBD2. With V trimmed by 0 bases and J by 15 bases, 8 bases remained unmatched. CDR3 length: 13 residues. CDR1 and CDR2 from the germline V gene are MNHEY and SVGAGI. The CDR3 is CASSYSMSGTVFF. Written as DNA, the CDR3 is TGTGCCAGCAGTTACTCGATGAGCGGGACGGTGTTCTTC.

The chain has TRBV4-2 and TRBJ1-5; D is uncertain. Germline CDR1 LGHNA, CDR2 YNFKEQ. V was shortened by 0 bases and J by 5 bases, with 11 bases between the two germline ends. This CDR3 spans 15 amino acids. This chain's CDR3 is CASSQDPGLDQPQHF. CDR3 DNA: TGTGCCAGCAGCCAAGATCCGGGTTTGGATCAGCCCCAGCATTTT.

The chain has TRBV7-2 and TRBJ1-5, with D perhaps TRBD1 (5 bases). The germline gives CDR1 SGHTA, CDR2 FQGNSA. The CDR3 extends over 17 amino acids. V lost 5 bases and J 5 bases, leaving 22 bases between the germline ends. The CDR3 nucleotides are TGTGCCAGCAGCGGTAGGGGCCTTTCGGTCCCCCATCAGCCCCAGCATTTT. This gives the protein CASSGRGLSVPHQPQHF. The whole variable domain, remainder taken from reference TRBV7-2 and TRBJ1-5, is GAGVSQSPSNKVTEKGKDVELRCDPISGHTALYWYRQSLGQGLEFLIYFQGNSAPDKSGLPSDRFSAERTGGSVSTLTIQRTQQEDSAVYLCASSGRGLSVPHQPQHFGDGTRLSIL.

The V gene is TRBV7-9, the J gene TRBJ1-2, with D perhaps matching TRBD1 (5 bases). CDR1 is SEHNR, CDR2 FQNEAQ, per germline (reference sequence). V was cut by 5 bases and J by 4 bases, with 17 bases left in between. The CDR3 spans 15 residues. The CDR3 coding sequence is TGTGCCAGCAGCCCCAGGGACTTTGATCGCTATGGCTACACCTTC. Its translation is CASSPRDFDRYGYTF.

CDR3 sequence reads: CASSLGQGRDGYTF. CDR3 nucleotides: TGCGCCAGCAGCTTAGGACAGGGAAGGGATGGCTACACCTTC. The chain recombines TRBV5-1 with TRBJ1-2; 8 bases agree with TRBD1. Germline CDR1 SGHRS, CDR2 YFSETQ. V shed 2 bases, J shed 6 bases, and the junction held 6 bases outside the gene matches. This CDR3 has 14 residues.

Note on this clone: The junction differs from germline at one of its ends, possibly a read error. The genes are TRBV2 and TRBJ2-1; no firm D call. Germline V gives CDR1 SNHLY, CDR2 FYNNEI. The CDR3 contains 15 residues. Written as DNA, the CDR3 is TGTGCCAGCATTGAAGGGCAGTCCCCCCGCAATGAGCAGTTCTTC. Its translation: CASIEGQSPRNEQFF.

The CDR3 is CASSQVEGRTSTEAFF. The CDR3 DNA sequence: TGTGCCAGCAGCCAGGTCGAGGGACGAACTTCCACTGAAGCTTTCTTT. V usage is TRBV11-2 and J usage is TRBJ1-1; possible D gene TRBD1, 5 bases. Germline V gene sequence: CDR1 SGHAT, CDR2 FQNNGV. The CDR3 covers 16 residues. V lost 5 bases and J 4 bases, leaving 20 bases between the germline ends. The full variable domain, in which reference TRBV11-2 and TRBJ1-1 provide the parts outside the CDR3, is EAGVAQSPRYKIIEKRQSVAFWCNPISGHATLYWYQQILGQGPKLLIQFQNNGVVDDSQLPKDRFSAERLKGVDSTLKIQPAKLEDSAVYLCASSQVEGRTSTEAFFGQGTRLTVV.

The chain joins TRBV6-5 to TRBJ2-5; 14 positions match TRBD2. The germline CDR1 and CDR2 sequences are MNHEY and SVGAGI. The CDR3 totals 16 residues. The V and J ends lost 0 bases and 5 bases, in that order; junction bases with no gene match: 2. The CDR3 is CASSYSGTSGSETQYF. CDR3 in DNA: TGTGCCAGCAGTTACTCCGGGACTAGCGGGAGTGAGACCCAGTACTTC.